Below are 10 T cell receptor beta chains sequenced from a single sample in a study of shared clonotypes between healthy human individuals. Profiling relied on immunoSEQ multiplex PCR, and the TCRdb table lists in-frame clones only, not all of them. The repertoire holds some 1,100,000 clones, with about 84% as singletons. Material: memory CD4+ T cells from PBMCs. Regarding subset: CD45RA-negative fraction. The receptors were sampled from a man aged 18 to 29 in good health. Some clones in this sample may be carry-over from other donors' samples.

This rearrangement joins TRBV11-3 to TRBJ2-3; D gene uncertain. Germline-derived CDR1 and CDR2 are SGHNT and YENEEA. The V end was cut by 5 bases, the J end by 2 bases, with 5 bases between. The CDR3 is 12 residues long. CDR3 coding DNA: TGTGCCAGCAGCCAACACACAGATACGCAGTATTTT. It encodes CASSQHTDTQYF.

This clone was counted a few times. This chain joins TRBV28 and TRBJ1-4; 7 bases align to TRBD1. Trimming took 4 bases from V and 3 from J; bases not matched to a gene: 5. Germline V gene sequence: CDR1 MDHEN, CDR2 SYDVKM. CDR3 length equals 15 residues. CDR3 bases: TGTGCCAGCAGTTCCTTGGACAGGCCTAATGAAAAACTGTTTTTT. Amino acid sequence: CASSSLDRPNEKLFF.

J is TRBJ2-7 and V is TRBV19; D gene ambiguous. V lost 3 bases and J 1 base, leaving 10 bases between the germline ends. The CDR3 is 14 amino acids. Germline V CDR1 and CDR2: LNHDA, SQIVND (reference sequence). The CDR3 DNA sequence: TGTGCCAGTAGTATCCGGCAGTTGTCCTACGAGCAGTACTTC. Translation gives CASSIRQLSYEQYF.

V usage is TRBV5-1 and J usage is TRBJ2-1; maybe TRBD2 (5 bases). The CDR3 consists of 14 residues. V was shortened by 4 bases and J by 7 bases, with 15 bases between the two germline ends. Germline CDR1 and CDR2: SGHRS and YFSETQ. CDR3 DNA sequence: TGCGCCAGCAGCCCTCTCGGTGGCGGGAATGAGCAGTTCTTC. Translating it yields CASSPLGGGNEQFF.

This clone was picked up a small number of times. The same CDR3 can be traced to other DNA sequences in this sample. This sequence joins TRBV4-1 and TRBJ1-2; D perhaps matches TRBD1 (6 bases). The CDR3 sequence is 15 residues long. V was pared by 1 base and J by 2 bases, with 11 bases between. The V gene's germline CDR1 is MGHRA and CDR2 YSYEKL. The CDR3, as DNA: TGCGCCAGCAGCCAAGGAACAGGGTCAAACTATGGCTACACCTTC. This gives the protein CASSQGTGSNYGYTF.

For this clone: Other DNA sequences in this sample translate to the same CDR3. The CDR3 reads CASSPGGGNQPQHF. DNA for the CDR3: TGTGCCAGCAGCCCAGGAGGGGGGAATCAGCCCCAGCATTTT. The chain links TRBV7-9 to TRBJ1-5; D possibly corresponds to TRBD1 (6 bases). V was cut by 5 bases and J by 4 bases, with 12 bases left in between. CDR3 size: 14 residues. Germline V gives CDR1 SEHNR, CDR2 FQNEAQ (reference sequence).

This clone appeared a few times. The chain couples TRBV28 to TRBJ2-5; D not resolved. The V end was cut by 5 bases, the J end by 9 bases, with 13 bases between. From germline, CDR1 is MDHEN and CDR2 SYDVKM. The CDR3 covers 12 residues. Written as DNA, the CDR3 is TGTGCCAGCAGTCTACCACGGTCGGCCCAGTACTTC. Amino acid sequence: CASSLPRSAQYF.

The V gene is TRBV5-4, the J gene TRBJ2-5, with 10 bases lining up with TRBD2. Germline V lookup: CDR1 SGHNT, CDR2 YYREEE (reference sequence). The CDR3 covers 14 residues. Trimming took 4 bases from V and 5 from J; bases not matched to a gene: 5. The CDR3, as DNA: TGTGCCAGCAGCCAGGGACTAGCGTTGGAGACCCAGTACTTC. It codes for CASSQGLALETQYF.

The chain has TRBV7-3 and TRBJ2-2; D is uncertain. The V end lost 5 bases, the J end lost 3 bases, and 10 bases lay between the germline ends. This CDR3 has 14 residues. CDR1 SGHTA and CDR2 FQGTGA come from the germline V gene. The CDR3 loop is CASSLNRDTGELFF. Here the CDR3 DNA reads TGTGCCAGCAGCCTGAATCGGGACACCGGGGAGCTGTTTTTT.

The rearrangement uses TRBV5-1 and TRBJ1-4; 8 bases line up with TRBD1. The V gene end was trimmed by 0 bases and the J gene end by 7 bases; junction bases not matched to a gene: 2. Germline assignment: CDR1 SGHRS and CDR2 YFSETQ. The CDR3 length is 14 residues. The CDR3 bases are TGCGCCAGCAGCTTGGGAGGGACAGGTGAAAAACTGTTTTTT. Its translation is CASSLGGTGEKLFF. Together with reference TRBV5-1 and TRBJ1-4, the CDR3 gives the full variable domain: KAGVTQTPRYLIKTRGQQVTLSCSPISGHRSVSWYQQTPGQGLQFLFEYFSETQRNKGNFPGRFSGRQFSNSRSEMNVSTLELGDSALYLCASSLGGTGEKLFFGSGTQLSVL.